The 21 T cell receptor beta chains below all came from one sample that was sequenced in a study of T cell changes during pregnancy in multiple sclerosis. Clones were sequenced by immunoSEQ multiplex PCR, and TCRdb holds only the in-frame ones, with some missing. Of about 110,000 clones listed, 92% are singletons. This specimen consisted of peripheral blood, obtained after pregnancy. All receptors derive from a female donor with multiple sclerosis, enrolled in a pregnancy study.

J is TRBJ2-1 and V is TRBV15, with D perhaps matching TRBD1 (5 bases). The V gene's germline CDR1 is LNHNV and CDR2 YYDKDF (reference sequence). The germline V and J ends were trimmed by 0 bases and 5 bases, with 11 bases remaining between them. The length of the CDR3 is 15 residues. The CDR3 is CATSRDPGFHNEQFF. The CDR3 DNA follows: TGTGCCACCAGCAGAGATCCAGGGTTCCACAATGAGCAGTTCTTC. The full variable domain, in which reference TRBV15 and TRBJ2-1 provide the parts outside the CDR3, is DAMVIQNPRYQVTQFGKPVTLSCSQTLNHNVMYWYQQKSSQAPKLLFHYYDKDFNNEADTPDNFQSRRPNTSFCFLDIRSPGLGDTAMYLCATSRDPGFHNEQFFGPGTRLTVL.

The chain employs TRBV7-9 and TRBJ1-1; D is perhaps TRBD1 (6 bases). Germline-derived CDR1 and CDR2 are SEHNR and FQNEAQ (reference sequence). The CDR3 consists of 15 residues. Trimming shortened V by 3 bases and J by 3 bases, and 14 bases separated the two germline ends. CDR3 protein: CASSFRGGADTEAFF. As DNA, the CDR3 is TGTGCCAGCAGCTTCAGGGGCGGCGCGGACACTGAAGCTTTCTTT. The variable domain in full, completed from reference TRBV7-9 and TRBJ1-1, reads DTGVSQNPRHKITKRGQNVTFRCDPISEHNRLYWYRQTLGQGPEFLTYFQNEAQLEKSRLLSDRFSAERPKGSFSTLEIQRTEQGDSAMYLCASSFRGGADTEAFFGQGTRLTVV.

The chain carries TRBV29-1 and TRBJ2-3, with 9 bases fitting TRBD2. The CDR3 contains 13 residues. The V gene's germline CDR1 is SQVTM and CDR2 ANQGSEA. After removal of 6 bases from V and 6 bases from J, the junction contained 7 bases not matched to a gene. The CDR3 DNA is TGCAGCGTCGGAGGACTAGCGATGGATACGCAGTATTTT. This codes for CSVGGLAMDTQYF.

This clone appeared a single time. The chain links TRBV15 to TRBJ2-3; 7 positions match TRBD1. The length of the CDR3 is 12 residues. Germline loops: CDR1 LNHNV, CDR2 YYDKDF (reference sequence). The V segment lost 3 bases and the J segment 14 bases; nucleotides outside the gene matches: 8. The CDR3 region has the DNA TGTGCCACCAGCAGCCAGACAGGGCGACTGTATTTT. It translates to CATSSQTGRLYF.

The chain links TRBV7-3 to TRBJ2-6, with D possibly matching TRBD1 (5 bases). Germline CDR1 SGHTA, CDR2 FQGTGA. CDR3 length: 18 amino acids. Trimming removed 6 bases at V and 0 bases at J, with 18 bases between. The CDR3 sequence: CASSRNEPGYSGANVLTF. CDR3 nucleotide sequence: TGTGCCAGCAGTCGAAACGAGCCAGGGTACTCTGGGGCCAACGTCCTGACTTTC.

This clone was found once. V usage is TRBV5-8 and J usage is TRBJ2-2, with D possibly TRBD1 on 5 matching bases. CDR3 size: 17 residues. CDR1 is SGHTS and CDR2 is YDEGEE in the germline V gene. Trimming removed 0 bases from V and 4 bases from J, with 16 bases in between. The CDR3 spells CASSLDQGLQGTGELFF. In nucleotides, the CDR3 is TGTGCCAGCAGCTTGGACCAGGGCCTCCAGGGCACCGGGGAGCTGTTTTTT.

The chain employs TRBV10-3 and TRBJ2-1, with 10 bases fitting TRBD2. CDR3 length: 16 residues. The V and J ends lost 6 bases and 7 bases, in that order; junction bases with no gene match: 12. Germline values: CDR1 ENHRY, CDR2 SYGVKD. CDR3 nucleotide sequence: TGTGCCATCAGACCCAGTGGGACTAGCGCGTTAAATGAGCAGTTCTTC. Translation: CAIRPSGTSALNEQFF.

The CDR3 sequence: CASSVLSTGTLNTEAFF. The CDR3 DNA reads as TGTGCCAGTAGTGTACTTTCTACCGGGACTTTGAACACTGAAGCTTTCTTT. V is TRBV19 and J is TRBJ1-1, with D possibly TRBD1 on 5 matching bases. Trimming took off 5 bases at V and 0 bases at J, with 19 bases between the two ends. The CDR3 is 17 amino acids. The germline V gene has CDR1 LNHDA and CDR2 SQIVND (reference sequence).

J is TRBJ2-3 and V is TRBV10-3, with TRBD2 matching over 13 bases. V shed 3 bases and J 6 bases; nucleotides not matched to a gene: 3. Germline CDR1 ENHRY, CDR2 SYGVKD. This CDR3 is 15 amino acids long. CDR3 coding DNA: TGTGCCATCAGTGACACTAGCGGGGGGGCTGATACGCAGTATTTT. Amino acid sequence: CAISDTSGGADTQYF.

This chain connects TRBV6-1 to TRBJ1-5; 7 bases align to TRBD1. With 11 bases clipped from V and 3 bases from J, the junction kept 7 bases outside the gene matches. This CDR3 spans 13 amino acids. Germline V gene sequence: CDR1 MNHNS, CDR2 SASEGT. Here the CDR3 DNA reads TGTGCCGTAGGACAGGCGTTCAATCAGCCCCAGCATTTT. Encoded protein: CAVGQAFNQPQHF.

The chain's CDR3 is CASSLWPSTSGGPQETQYF. CDR3 DNA sequence: TGTGCCAGCAGTTTATGGCCTTCGACTAGCGGGGGTCCCCAAGAGACCCAGTACTTC. The V and J genes are TRBV28 and TRBJ2-5; 12 bases are shared with TRBD2. This CDR3 contains 19 residues. Germline V gene lookup returns CDR1 MDHEN and CDR2 SYDVKM. Unmatched junction bases numbered 9, after V lost 0 bases and J lost 1 base.

CDR3 sequence (DNA): TGCGCCAGCAGCCCAACTCCCTCCGGGACAGGGCACGGGGAGCTGTTTTTT. Residues: CASSPTPSGTGHGELFF. J is TRBJ2-2 and V is TRBV5-1; 9 bases line up with TRBD1. CDR1 is SGHRS and CDR2 is YFSETQ in the germline V gene. The junction had 14 bases not matched to a gene; V was cut back by 4 bases and J by 7 bases. There are 17 residues in the CDR3.

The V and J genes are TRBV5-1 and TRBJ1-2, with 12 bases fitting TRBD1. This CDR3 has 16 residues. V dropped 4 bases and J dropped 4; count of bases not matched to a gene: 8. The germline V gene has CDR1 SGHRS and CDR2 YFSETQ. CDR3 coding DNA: TGCGCCAGCAGCGCCTCCGGGACAGGGGGCACCTATGGCTACACCTTC. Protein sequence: CASSASGTGGTYGYTF.

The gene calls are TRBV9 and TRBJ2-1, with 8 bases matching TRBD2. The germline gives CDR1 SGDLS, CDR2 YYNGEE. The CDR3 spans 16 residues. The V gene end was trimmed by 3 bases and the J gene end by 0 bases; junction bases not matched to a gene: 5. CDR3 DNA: TGTGCCAGCAGCGGTAGCGGGGTGAGCTCCTACAATGAGCAGTTCTTC. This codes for CASSGSGVSSYNEQFF.

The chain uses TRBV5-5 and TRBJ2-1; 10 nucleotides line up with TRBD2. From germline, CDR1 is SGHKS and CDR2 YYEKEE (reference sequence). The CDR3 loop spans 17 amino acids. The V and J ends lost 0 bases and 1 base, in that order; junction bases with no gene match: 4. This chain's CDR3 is CASSLGLAGVSYNEQFF. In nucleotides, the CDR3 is TGTGCCAGCAGCTTGGGCCTAGCGGGGGTTTCCTACAATGAGCAGTTCTTC.

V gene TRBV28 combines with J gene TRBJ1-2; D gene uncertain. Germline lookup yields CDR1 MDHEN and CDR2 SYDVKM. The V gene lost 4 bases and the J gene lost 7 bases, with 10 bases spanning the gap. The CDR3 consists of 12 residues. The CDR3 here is CASSSTVSGYTF. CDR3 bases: TGTGCCAGCAGTTCTACTGTCTCTGGCTACACCTTC.

The CDR3 nucleotides are TGCGCCAGCAGATTTGGCAGCGGGGGCCCCACTAGCACAGATACGCAGTATTTT. As protein: CASRFGSGGPTSTDTQYF. V is TRBV5-1 and J is TRBJ2-3; TRBD2 matches 8 bases. This CDR3 contains 18 residues. The germline V gene has CDR1 SGHRS and CDR2 YFSETQ. V lost 5 bases and J lost 0; bases outside the gene matches: 14.

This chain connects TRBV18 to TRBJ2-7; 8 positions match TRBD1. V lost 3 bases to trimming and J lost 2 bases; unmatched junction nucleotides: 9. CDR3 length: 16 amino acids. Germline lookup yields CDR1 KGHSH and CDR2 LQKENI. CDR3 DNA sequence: TGTGCCAGCTCACCGGAGGGACAGGTCAAGCCCTACGAGCAGTACTTC. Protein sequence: CASSPEGQVKPYEQYF.

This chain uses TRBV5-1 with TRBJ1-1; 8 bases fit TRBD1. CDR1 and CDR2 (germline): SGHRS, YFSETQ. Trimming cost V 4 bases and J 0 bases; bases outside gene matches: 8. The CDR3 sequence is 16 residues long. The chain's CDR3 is CASSAGTGPMNTEAFF. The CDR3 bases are TGCGCCAGCAGCGCTGGGACAGGCCCTATGAACACTGAAGCTTTCTTT.

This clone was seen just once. The CDR3 loop reads CASSARLEDTQYF. The CDR3 bases are TGTGCCAGCAGCGCCCGCCTAGAAGATACGCAGTATTTT. The chain uses TRBV7-9 and TRBJ2-3; the D is unclear. The CDR3 has 13 residues. The germline CDR1 and CDR2 sequences are SEHNR and FQNEAQ (reference sequence). Trimming removed 5 bases from V and 5 bases from J, with 11 bases in between.

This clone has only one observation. Here the CDR3 reads CAISESRGGAYNSPLHF. As DNA, the CDR3 is TGTGCCATCAGTGAGTCGAGGGGGGGCGCCTATAATTCACCCCTCCACTTT. The chain has TRBV10-3 and TRBJ1-6; weak D call: TRBD1 (6 bases). Germline loops: CDR1 ENHRY, CDR2 SYGVKD. The V and J ends lost 0 bases and 2 bases respectively, with 11 bases between them. The CDR3 runs 17 residues.